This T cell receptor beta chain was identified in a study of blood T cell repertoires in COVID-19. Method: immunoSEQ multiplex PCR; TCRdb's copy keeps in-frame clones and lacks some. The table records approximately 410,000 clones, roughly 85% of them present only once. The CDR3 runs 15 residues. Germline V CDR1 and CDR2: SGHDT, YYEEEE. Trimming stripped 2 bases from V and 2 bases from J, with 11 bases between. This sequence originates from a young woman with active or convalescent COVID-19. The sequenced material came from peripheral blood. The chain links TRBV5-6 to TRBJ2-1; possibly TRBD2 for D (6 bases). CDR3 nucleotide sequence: TGTGCCAGCAGCTTACCGGGAGAAACCTACAATGAGCAGTTCTTC. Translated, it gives CASSLPGETYNEQFF. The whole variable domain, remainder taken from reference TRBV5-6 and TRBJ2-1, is DAGVTQSPTHLIKTRGQQVTLRCSPKSGHDTVSWYQQALGQGPQFIFQYYEEEERQRGNFPDRFSGHQFPNYSSELNVNALLLGDSALYLCASSLPGETYNEQFFGPGTRLTVL.